A single TCR beta chain is shown here with its context. Its antigen remains unknown. One end of the junction is discordant with germline, which a read error may explain. Germline V gene sequence: CDR1 MRHNA, CDR2 SNTAGT. The CDR3 extends over 13 amino acids. Measured with immunoSEQ multiplex PCR; TCRdb has only the in-frame clones, and not every one. The sample holds over a million clones, about four fifths seen once. The data were obtained in a study of shared clonotypes between healthy human individuals. General observations from the study: Only a few donors were included, so the genetic and exposure-history diversity represented was limited. Clonotypes which were not shared had lower generation probabilities than clonotypes that all four donors shared. Only blood was sampled, and tissue TCR repertoires likely differ from blood ones.

Material for sequencing was memory CD4+ T cells from PBMCs. Subset of the sample: CD45RA-negative fraction. The TCR originated in a man aged 18 to 30 in good health. Some clones in this sample may be carry-over from other donors' samples. This sequence joins TRBV6-4 and TRBJ2-1; 7 positions agree with TRBD2. The CDR3 DNA sequence: TGTGCCAGCAGTGAGGGCGGGGGTTCCTCTGAGGTCTTC. Amino acids: CASSEGGGSSEVF.